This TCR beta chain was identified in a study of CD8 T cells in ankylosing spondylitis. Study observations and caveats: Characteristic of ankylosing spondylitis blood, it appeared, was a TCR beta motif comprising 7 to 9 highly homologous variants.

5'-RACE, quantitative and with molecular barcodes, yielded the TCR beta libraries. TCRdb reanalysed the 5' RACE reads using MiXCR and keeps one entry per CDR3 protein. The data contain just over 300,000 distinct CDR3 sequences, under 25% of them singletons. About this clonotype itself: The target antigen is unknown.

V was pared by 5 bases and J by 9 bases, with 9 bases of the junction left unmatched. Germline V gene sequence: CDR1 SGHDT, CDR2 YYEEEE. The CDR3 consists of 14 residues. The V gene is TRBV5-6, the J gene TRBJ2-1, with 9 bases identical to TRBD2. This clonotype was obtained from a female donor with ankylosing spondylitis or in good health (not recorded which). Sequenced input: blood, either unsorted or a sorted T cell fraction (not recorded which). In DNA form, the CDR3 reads TGTGCCAGCAGGCCGGGACTAGCATTCAGTGAGCAGTTCTTC. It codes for CASRPGLAFSEQFF. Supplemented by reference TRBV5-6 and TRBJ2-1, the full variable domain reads DAGVTQSPTHLIKTRGQQVTLRCSPKSGHDTVSWYQQALGQGPQFIFQYYEEEERQRGNFPDRFSGHQFPNYSSELNVNALLLGDSALYLCASRPGLAFSEQFFGPGTRLTVL.